This T cell receptor (beta chain) was profiled in a study of molecular identifiers for immune sequencing clone quantification. This clonotype came up many times. The antigen remains undetermined. There are 15 residues in the CDR3. Germline loops: CDR1 SGHDN, CDR2 FVKESK. Unmatched junction bases numbered 6, after V lost 4 bases and J lost 2 bases. Generation of bulk TCR libraries relied on previously described methods and listed TCR primers. TCRdb redid the calling of the PCR reads with MiXCR, one entry per CDR3 protein. The profile covers 460,000 or so distinct CDR3 sequences, with about 20% appearing a single time and about 0.8% taken by the ten largest. General study findings and limits: Clones with over 20 RNA copies captured over 99% of effector molecules but under 1% of naive ones.

Specimen: naive CD8+ T cells from blood, with Jurkat cell RNA spiked in. Subset meaning: FACS-sorted CD8+CD4-CCR7+CD45RA+ naive T cells. This rearrangement joins TRBV14 to TRBJ2-5; 8 bases align to TRBD1. The clonotype comes from a human donor in good health. Some libraries in this study had Jurkat cell RNA spiked in. This CDR3 is CASSPQDRAQETQYF. The CDR3 region has the DNA TGTGCCAGCAGCCCACAGGACAGGGCACAAGAGACCCAGTACTTC. The full variable domain, its missing parts supplied by reference TRBV14 and TRBJ2-5, is EAGVTQFPSHSVIEKGQTVTLRCDPISGHDNLYWYRRVMGKEIKFLLHFVKESKQDESGMPNNRFLAERTGGTYSTLKVQPAELEDSGVYFCASSPQDRAQETQYFGPGTRLLVL.